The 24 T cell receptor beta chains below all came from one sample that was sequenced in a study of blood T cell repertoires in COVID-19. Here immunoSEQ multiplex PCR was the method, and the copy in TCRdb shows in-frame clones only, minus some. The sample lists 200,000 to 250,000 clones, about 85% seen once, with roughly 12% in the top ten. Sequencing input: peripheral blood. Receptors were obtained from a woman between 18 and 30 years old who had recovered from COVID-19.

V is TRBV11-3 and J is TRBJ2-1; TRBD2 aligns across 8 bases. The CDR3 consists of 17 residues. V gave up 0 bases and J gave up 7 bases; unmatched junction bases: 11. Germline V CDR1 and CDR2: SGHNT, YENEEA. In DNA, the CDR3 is TGTGCCAGCAGCTTAGATTCCCCGGGAGGGCCAGGGAATGAGCAGTTCTTC. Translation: CASSLDSPGGPGNEQFF.

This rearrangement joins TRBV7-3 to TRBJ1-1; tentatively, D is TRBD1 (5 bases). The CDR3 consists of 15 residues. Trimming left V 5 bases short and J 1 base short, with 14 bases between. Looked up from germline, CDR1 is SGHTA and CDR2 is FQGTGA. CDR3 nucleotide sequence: TGTGCCAGCAGCCTGGGGCCCCTTGGGAACACTGAAGCTTTCTTT. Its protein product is CASSLGPLGNTEAFF.

DNA of the CDR3: TGTGCCAGCAGTGATAATTGGCTGACCCAGTACTTC. This encodes CASSDNWLTQYF. The chain is built from TRBV6-1 and TRBJ2-5; D unclear. CDR1 and CDR2 (germline): MNHNS, SASEGT. The CDR3 contains 12 residues. Trimming cost V 3 bases and J 7 bases, with 9 bases left between them.

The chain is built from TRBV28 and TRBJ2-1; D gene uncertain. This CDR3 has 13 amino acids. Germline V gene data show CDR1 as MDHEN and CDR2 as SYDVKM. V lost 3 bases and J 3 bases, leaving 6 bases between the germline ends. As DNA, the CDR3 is TGTGCCAGCAGTTTCTCAGTCTACAATGAGCAGTTCTTC. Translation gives CASSFSVYNEQFF.

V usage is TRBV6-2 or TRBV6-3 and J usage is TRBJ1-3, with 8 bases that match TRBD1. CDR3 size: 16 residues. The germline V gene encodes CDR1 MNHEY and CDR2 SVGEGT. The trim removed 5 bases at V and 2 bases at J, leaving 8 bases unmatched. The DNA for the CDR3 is TGTGCCAGCAGTCCGGTGGACAGGGTAACTGGAAACACCATATATTTT. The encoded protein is CASSPVDRVTGNTIYF.

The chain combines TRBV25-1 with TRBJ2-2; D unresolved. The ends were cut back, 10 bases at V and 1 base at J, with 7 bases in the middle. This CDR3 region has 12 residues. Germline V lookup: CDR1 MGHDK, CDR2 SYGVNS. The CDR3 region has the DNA TGTGCCACCACGGGGAACACCGGGGAGCTGTTTTTT. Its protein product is CATTGNTGELFF.

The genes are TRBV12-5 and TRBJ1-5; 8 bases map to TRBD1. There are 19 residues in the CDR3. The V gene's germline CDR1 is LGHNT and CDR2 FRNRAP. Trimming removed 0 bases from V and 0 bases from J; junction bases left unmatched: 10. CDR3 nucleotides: TGTGCTAGTGGTTTGGTACAAGGGACAGGACTTAATAGCAATCAGCCCCAGCATTTT. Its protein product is CASGLVQGTGLNSNQPQHF.

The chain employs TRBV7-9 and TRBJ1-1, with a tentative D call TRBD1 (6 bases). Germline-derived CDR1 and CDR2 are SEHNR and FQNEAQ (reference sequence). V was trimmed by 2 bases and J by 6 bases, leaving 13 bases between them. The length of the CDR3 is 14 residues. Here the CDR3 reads CASSLREAGAEAFF. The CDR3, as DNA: TGTGCCAGCAGCTTAAGGGAAGCAGGGGCTGAAGCTTTCTTT.

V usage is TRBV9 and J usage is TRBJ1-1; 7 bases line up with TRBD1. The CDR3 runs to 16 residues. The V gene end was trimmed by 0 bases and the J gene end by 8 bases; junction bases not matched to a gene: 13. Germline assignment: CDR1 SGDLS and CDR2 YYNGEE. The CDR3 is CASSVVSVTGHTEAFF. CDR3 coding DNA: TGTGCCAGCAGCGTAGTGTCAGTGACAGGGCATACAGAAGCTTTCTTT.

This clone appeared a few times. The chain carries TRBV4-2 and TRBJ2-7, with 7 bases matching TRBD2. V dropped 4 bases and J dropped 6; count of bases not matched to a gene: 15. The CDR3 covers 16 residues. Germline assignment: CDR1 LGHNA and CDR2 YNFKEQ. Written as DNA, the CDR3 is TGTGCCAGCAGCCCCGGCGGTGCGGGGAGGGCCCTCGAGCAGTACTTC. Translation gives CASSPGGAGRALEQYF.

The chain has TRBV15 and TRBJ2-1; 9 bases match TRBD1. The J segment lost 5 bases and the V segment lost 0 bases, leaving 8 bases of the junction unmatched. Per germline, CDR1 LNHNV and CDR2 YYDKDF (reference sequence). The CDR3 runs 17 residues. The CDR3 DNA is TGTGCCACCAGCAGAGATAGGCTACAGGGGGCGAACAATGAGCAGTTCTTC. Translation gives CATSRDRLQGANNEQFF.

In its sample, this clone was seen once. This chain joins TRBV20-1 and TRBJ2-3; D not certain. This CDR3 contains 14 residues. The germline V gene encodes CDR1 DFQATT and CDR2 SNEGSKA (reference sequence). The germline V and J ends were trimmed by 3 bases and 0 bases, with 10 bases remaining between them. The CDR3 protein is CSASPPLSTDTQYF. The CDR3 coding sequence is TGCAGTGCTAGTCCTCCTTTGAGCACAGATACGCAGTATTTT.

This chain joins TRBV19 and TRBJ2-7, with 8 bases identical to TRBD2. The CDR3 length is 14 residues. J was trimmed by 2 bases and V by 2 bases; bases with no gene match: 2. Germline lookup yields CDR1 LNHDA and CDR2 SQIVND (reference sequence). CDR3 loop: CASSITGGAYEQYF. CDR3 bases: TGTGCCAGTAGTATAACGGGAGGGGCCTACGAGCAGTACTTC.

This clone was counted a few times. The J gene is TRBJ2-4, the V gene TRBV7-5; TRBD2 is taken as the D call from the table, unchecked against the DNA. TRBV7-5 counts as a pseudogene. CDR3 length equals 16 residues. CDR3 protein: CARSRLLTSGKNIQYF. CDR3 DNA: TGTGCCAGAAGCAGACTTTTGACTAGCGGGAAAAACATTCAGTACTTC.

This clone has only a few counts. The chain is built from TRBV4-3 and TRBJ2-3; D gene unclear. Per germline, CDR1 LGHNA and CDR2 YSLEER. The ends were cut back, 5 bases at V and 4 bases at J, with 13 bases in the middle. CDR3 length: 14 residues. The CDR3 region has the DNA TGCGCCAGCAGCTGGGCCTGGTCACCAGATACGCAGTATTTT. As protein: CASSWAWSPDTQYF.

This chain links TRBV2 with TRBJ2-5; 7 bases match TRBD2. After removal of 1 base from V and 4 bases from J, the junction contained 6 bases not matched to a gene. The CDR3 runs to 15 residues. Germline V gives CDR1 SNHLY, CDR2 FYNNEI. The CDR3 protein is CASSEDLGGGETQYF. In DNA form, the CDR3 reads TGTGCCAGCAGTGAAGATCTTGGGGGGGGAGAGACCCAGTACTTC.

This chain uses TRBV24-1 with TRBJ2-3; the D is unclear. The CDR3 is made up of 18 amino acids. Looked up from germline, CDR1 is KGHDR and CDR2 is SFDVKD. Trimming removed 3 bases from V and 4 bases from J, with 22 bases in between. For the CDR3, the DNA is TGTGCCACCAGTGATCACCGGGTTTTCCAACGAGCAGCAGATACGCAGTATTTT. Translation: CATSDHRVFQRAADTQYF.

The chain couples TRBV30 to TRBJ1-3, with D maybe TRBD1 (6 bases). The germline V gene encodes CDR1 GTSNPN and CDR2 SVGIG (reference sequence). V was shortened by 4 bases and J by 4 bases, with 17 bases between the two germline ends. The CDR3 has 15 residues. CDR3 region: CAWNMGHARGNTIYF. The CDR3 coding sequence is TGTGCCTGGAATATGGGACACGCAAGGGGAAACACCATATATTTT.

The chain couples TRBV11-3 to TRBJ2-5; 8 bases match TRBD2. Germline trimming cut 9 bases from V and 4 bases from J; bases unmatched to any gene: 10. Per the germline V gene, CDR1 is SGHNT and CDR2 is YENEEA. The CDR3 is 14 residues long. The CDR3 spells CASANGLAGETQYF. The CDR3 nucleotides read TGTGCCAGTGCCAATGGACTAGCCGGAGAGACCCAGTACTTC. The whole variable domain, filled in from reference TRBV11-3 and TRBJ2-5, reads EAGVVQSPRYKIIEKKQPVAFWCNPISGHNTLYWYLQNLGQGPELLIRYENEEAVDDSQLPKDRFSAERLKGVDSTLKIQPAELGDSAVYLCASANGLAGETQYFGPGTRLLVL.

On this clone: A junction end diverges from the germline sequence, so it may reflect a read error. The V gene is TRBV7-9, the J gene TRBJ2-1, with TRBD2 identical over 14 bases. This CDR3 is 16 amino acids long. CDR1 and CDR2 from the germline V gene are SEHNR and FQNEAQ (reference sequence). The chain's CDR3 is CASILEGLAGGGEQFF. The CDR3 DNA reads TGTGCCAGCATCTTAGAAGGACTAGCGGGAGGAGGTGAGCAGTTCTTC.

The CDR3 sequence is CASRGGQVDGYTF. The CDR3 nucleotides read TGTGCCAGCAGGGGAGGGCAGGTGGATGGCTACACCTTC. This chain joins TRBV14 and TRBJ1-2; D remains ambiguous. Germline CDR1 reads SGHDN; CDR2 reads FVKESK. Trimming pared 6 bases from V and 6 bases from J, leaving 14 bases between. This CDR3 spans 13 amino acids.

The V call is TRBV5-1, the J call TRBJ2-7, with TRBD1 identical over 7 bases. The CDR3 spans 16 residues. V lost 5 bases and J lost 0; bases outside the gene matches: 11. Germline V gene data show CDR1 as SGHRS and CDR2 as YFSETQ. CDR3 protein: CASSQGPTGNSYEQYF. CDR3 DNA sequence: TGCGCCAGCAGTCAGGGGCCGACAGGGAACTCCTACGAGCAGTACTTC. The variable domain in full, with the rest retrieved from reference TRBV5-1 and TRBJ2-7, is KAGVTQTPRYLIKTRGQQVTLSCSPISGHRSVSWYQQTPGQGLQFLFEYFSETQRNKGNFPGRFSGRQFSNSRSEMNVSTLELGDSALYLCASSQGPTGNSYEQYFGPGTRLTVT.

The CDR3 DNA is TGTGCCAGCAGCTTTACTAGCGGACGCACAGATACGCAGTATTTT. Translating it yields CASSFTSGRTDTQYF. This rearrangement joins TRBV11-2 to TRBJ2-3; TRBD2 aligns across 8 bases. Losses at the gene ends were 3 bases for V and 1 base for J; bases not matched to a gene: 3. This CDR3 has 15 amino acids. Germline lookup yields CDR1 SGHAT and CDR2 FQNNGV. Filled out from reference TRBV11-2 and TRBJ2-3, the complete variable domain reads EAGVAQSPRYKIIEKRQSVAFWCNPISGHATLYWYQQILGQGPKLLIQFQNNGVVDDSQLPKDRFSAERLKGVDSTLKIQPAKLEDSAVYLCASSFTSGRTDTQYFGPGTRLTVL.

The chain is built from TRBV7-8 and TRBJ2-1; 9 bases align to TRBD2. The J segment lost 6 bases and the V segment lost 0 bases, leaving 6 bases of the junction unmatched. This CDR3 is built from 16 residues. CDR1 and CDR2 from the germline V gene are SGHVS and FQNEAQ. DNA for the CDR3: TGTGCCAGCAGCTTAGCGCCGCGCGGGAGGGCCAATGAGCAGTTCTTC. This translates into CASSLAPRGRANEQFF.